Shown below are 20 T cell receptor beta chains from a single sample sequenced in a study of T cell responses to AZD1222 COVID-19 vaccine. Assay: immunoSEQ multiplex PCR; the TCRdb copy retains only in-frame clones and omits some. The profile shows some 150,000 clones, 70% to 90% of them singletons. Sequencing used peripheral blood, obtained 28 days after the second AZD1222 dose. Receptors originate from an adult who received the AZD1222 COVID-19 vaccine.

Details on this clone: The sample has other DNA sequences that encode this CDR3 too. The chain is built from TRBV18 and TRBJ1-1, with D hard to call. The CDR3 sequence is 13 residues long. Germline-derived CDR1 and CDR2 are KGHSH and LQKENI. V was clipped by 3 bases and J by 3 bases, with 8 bases between them. The CDR3 region is CASSPVGDTEAFF. The CDR3 DNA reads as TGTGCCAGCTCACCGGTAGGAGACACTGAAGCTTTCTTT.

This chain links TRBV30 with TRBJ1-1, with no clear D. Germline CDR1 and CDR2: GTSNPN and SVGIG (reference sequence). V gave up 2 bases and J gave up 1 base, with 17 bases separating them. The CDR3 is made up of 16 amino acids. CDR3 nucleotides: TGTGCCTGGAGTACCACTCTGGGAGGTAGGAACACTGAAGCTTTCTTT. It specifies CAWSTTLGGRNTEAFF.

The chain uses TRBV5-1 and TRBJ2-5; TRBD1 aligns across 9 bases. The ends lost 4 bases at V and 3 bases at J; junction bases unmatched: 13. CDR1 SGHRS and CDR2 YFSETQ come from the germline V gene. The length of the CDR3 is 17 residues. In DNA form, the CDR3 reads TGCGCCAGCAGCATGGGACAGGGTTTGGTTCAGGAAGAGACCCAGTACTTC. This gives the protein CASSMGQGLVQEETQYF.

The J gene is TRBJ1-2, the V gene TRBV6-5; D remains unclear. CDR3 length: 13 residues. V was cut by 2 bases and J by 5 bases, with 9 bases left in between. Germline-derived CDR1 and CDR2 are MNHEY and SVGAGI. This CDR3 is CASSYKEGYGYTF. The CDR3 DNA follows: TGTGCCAGCAGTTACAAGGAAGGGTATGGCTACACCTTC.

The chain couples TRBV10-3 to TRBJ1-6, with D maybe TRBD1 (5 bases). CDR3 length: 14 amino acids. The ends were cut back, 0 bases at V and 13 bases at J, with 13 bases in the middle. Germline CDR1 ENHRY, CDR2 SYGVKD. The DNA for the CDR3 is TGTGCCATCAGTGAGTCGGACACGGACATCCCCCTCCACTTT. Translated: CAISESDTDIPLHF.

The rearrangement uses TRBV7-7 and TRBJ1-4; possible D gene TRBD1, 6 bases. CDR3 length equals 18 residues. CDR1 SSHAT and CDR2 FNYEAQ come from the germline V gene (reference sequence). V gave up 1 base and J gave up 8 bases, with 23 bases separating them. The CDR3 DNA reads as TGTGCCAGCAGCTTAGGGGCGCCAGGTGGGGGGCGCGACGAAAAACTGTTTTTT. It codes for CASSLGAPGGGRDEKLFF.

The V gene is TRBV2, the J gene TRBJ1-1, with D maybe TRBD1 (6 bases). The germline gives CDR1 SNHLY, CDR2 FYNNEI. V dropped 7 bases and J dropped 4 bases, with 13 bases sitting between them. The CDR3 runs to 13 residues. CDR3 protein: CASKKTGPTEAFF. Here the CDR3 DNA reads TGTGCCAGCAAAAAGACAGGACCCACTGAAGCTTTCTTT. Using reference TRBV2 and TRBJ1-1 for the parts outside the CDR3, the full variable domain is EPEVTQTPSHQVTQMGQEVILRCVPISNHLYFYWYRQILGQKVEFLVSFYNNEISEKSEIFDDQFSVERPDGSNFTLKIRSTKLEDSAMYFCASKKTGPTEAFFGQGTRLTVV.

The J gene is TRBJ1-1, the V gene TRBV30, with TRBD1 as a possible D gene (5 bases). The germline CDR1 and CDR2 sequences are GTSNPN and SVGIG (reference sequence). V lost 0 bases, J lost 5 bases, and 16 bases lay in between. The CDR3 is made up of 15 amino acids. The CDR3 DNA is TGTGCCTGGAGTGTACCCCGGGGGAGCTGGACTGAAGCTTTCTTT. This gives the protein CAWSVPRGSWTEAFF.

This clone has a handful of counts. CDR3 protein: CAWSGWGANTEAFF. The CDR3 DNA follows: TGTGCCTGGAGTGGGTGGGGCGCGAACACTGAAGCTTTCTTT. The chain recombines TRBV30 with TRBJ1-1, with D maybe TRBD1 (5 bases). Germline V gene data show CDR1 as GTSNPN and CDR2 as SVGIG (reference sequence). This CDR3 is built from 14 residues. V was trimmed by 1 base and J by 1 base, leaving 10 bases between them.

The rearrangement uses TRBV18 and TRBJ2-7; 9 nucleotides align to TRBD1. The CDR3 is 14 amino acids. The V and J ends lost 5 bases and 5 bases, in that order; junction bases with no gene match: 7. Per the germline V gene, CDR1 is KGHSH and CDR2 is LQKENI. CDR3 DNA sequence: TGTGCCAGCTCATTCGGGACAGGGCAGGACGAGCAGTACTTC. It yields the protein CASSFGTGQDEQYF.

The chain employs TRBV2 and TRBJ1-6; the match to TRBD1 covers 7 bases. Germline V gene lookup returns CDR1 SNHLY and CDR2 FYNNEI. This CDR3 has 16 residues. V was clipped by 2 bases and J by 9 bases; unmatched bases: 10. CDR3 in DNA: TGTGCCAGCAGTGAACAGGGGGTCTCATTGACTTCACCCCTCCACTTT. Translation: CASSEQGVSLTSPLHF.

The chain uses TRBV29-1 and TRBJ2-1; D remains ambiguous. This CDR3 comprises 9 residues. Trimming shortened V by 3 bases and J by 6 bases, and 0 bases separated the two germline ends. Germline V CDR1 and CDR2: SQVTM, ANQGSEA. The CDR3 nucleotides are TGCAGCGTTGACAATGAGCAGTTCTTC. It specifies CSVDNEQFF.

The chain couples TRBV28 to TRBJ2-3, with D possibly being TRBD2 (5 bases). The CDR3 extends over 14 amino acids. The germline gives CDR1 MDHEN, CDR2 SYDVKM. The ends were cut back, 9 bases at V and 1 base at J, with 14 bases in the middle. CDR3 nucleotide sequence: TGTGCCAGGACTCCTGGGAGCGGCACAGATACGCAGTATTTT. This translates into CARTPGSGTDTQYF.

The chain carries TRBV2 and TRBJ2-1, with 13 bases fitting TRBD2. The CDR3 is 14 amino acids. In germline, CDR1 is SNHLY, CDR2 FYNNEI. The ends lost 6 bases at V and 7 bases at J; junction bases unmatched: 3. CDR3 sequence: CASRTSGRLNEQFF. DNA of the CDR3: TGTGCCAGCAGGACTAGCGGGAGGTTGAATGAGCAGTTCTTC.

V gene TRBV11-3 combines with J gene TRBJ1-1; 7 bases align to TRBD1. Trimming at V came to 4 bases and at J to 4 bases, leaving 9 bases not matched to a gene. There are 15 residues in the CDR3. Germline V CDR1 and CDR2: SGHNT, YENEEA. CDR3 residues: CASSSGTERPTEAFF. CDR3 nucleotides: TGTGCCAGCAGCTCGGGGACAGAACGACCCACTGAAGCTTTCTTT.

The chain carries TRBV5-1 and TRBJ2-1; D call uncertain. Trimming stripped 0 bases from V and 3 bases from J, with 10 bases between. Germline CDR1 SGHRS, CDR2 YFSETQ. This CDR3 comprises 15 residues. CDR3 protein: CASSLEKGFYNEQFF. In nucleotides, the CDR3 is TGCGCCAGCAGCTTGGAAAAAGGCTTCTACAATGAGCAGTTCTTC.

J is TRBJ2-7 and V is TRBV2; the match to TRBD1 covers 10 bases. This CDR3 region has 13 residues. The V gene end was trimmed by 8 bases and the J gene end by 2 bases; junction bases not matched to a gene: 3. CDR1 is SNHLY, CDR2 FYNNEI, per germline. CDR3 loop: CASGGTGAYEQYF. DNA of the CDR3: TGTGCCAGCGGAGGGACAGGGGCCTACGAGCAGTACTTC.

The genes are TRBV7-9 and TRBJ2-3; D remains ambiguous. The CDR3 length is 14 residues. The V gene lost 3 bases and the J gene lost 0 bases, with 7 bases spanning the gap. Per the germline V gene, CDR1 is SEHNR and CDR2 is FQNEAQ (reference sequence). In nucleotides, the CDR3 is TGTGCCAGCAGCTTTCTAGTTAGCACAGATACGCAGTATTTT. This sequence encodes CASSFLVSTDTQYF.

The chain recombines TRBV4-1 with TRBJ2-7; weak D call: TRBD1 (7 bases). CDR1 is MGHRA and CDR2 is YSYEKL in the germline V gene. Trimming removed 4 bases from V and 0 bases from J, with 19 bases in between. The length of the CDR3 is 17 residues. CDR3 nucleotides: TGCGCCAGCAGCCCCATAGGAGGGGGCCTTCTCTCCTACGAGCAGTACTTC. Translating gives CASSPIGGGLLSYEQYF.

The chain employs TRBV3-1 (or the pseudogene TRBV3-2) and TRBJ2-5, with D possibly being TRBD2 (5 bases). CDR1 and CDR2 from the germline V gene are LGHDT and YNNKEL (reference sequence). V gave up 1 base and J gave up 8 bases, with 11 bases separating them. The CDR3 runs to 13 residues. The CDR3 protein is CASSQGRLGTQYF. CDR3 in DNA: TGTGCCAGCAGCCAAGGGAGGTTAGGAACCCAGTACTTC.